This record covers a single TCR beta chain. No antigen is known for it. The sample belongs to a study of Ad26.COV2.S vaccination and SARS-CoV-2 variants. Background on the study: Donor had been placed in the Ad26.COV2.S arm of the COV1001 trial. Intramuscular Ad26.COV2.S doses were given once or twice, 56 days apart.

Only in-frame clones appear in the TCRdb table, and some are missing; sequencing was by immunoSEQ multiplex PCR. The sample yields 510,000 or so clones, around 88% seen once. This CDR3 comprises 17 residues. After removal of 5 bases from V and 10 bases from J, the junction contained 19 bases not matched to a gene. CDR1 is SGHTA and CDR2 is FQGNSA in the germline V gene. The treatment denotes: around 19 received Ad26.COV2.S at low or high dose, single or two shots; about 5 received placebo; per-sample allocation not given. Repertoires come from day 63 after the first vaccine or placebo injection. Study results and caveats: Participants in the vaccine arm had higher spike-specific TCR breadth; placebo recipients had lower. Quantification of TCR breadth and depth may have yielded underestimates of total T cell responses.

This TCR was sampled from a person between 18 and 65 years old who received the Ad26.COV2.S COVID-19 vaccine or a placebo. V is TRBV7-2 and J is TRBJ1-4; 7 bases map to TRBD1. The sample was peripheral blood, taken in a trial of Ad26.COV2.S vaccine versus placebo. CDR3 sequence: CASSRYTNRGLGGKLFF. The CDR3 region has the DNA TGTGCCAGCAGCCGGTATACGAACAGGGGCCTCGGCGGAAAACTGTTTTTT.